These T cell receptor beta chains were read from a single sample in a study of human T cells and chemical hapten exposure. One entry per CDR3 protein results from TCRdb running MiXCR on the RACE reads. The repertoire holds 30,000 to 40,000 distinct CDR3 sequences, with approximately 5.5% as singletons. Sequenced sample: whole blood. The receptors shown here come from a human donor in good health. Some clones in this sample may be carry-over from other donors' samples. The CDR3 runs from the conserved cysteine through the conserved F or W. Fields, in order: J gene, V gene, D gene, CDR3 protein. D genes are given only for firm matches.

J: TRBJ1-6
V: TRBV20-1
D: NA
CDR3: CSARGYDNSPLHF

J: TRBJ2-3
V: TRBV20-1
D: TRBD2
CDR3: CSAPSGRINTQYF

J: TRBJ2-1
V: TRBV3-1
D: NA
CDR3: CASSQDTTRGNEQFF

J: TRBJ2-1
V: TRBV28
D: TRBD2
CDR3: CASSLSREDYNEQFF

J: TRBJ1-5
V: TRBV7-2
D: NA
CDR3: CASSPGGGRAQPQHF

J: TRBJ1-2
V: TRBV4-1
D: NA
CDR3: CASSHGVREMASTF

J: TRBJ1-2
V: TRBV10-3
D: TRBD1
CDR3: CAIRGDSAYTF

J: TRBJ1-1
V: TRBV6-6
D: NA
CDR3: CASTPLGPGPEAFF

J: TRBJ2-2
V: TRBV7-2
D: NA
CDR3: CASSLTLIANTGELFF

J: TRBJ1-5
V: TRBV20-1
D: NA
CDR3: CSARLGLSNQPQHF

J: TRBJ2-7
V: TRBV20-1
D: NA
CDR3: CSADGRTAPYEQYF

J: TRBJ2-1
V: TRBV4-3
D: TRBD2
CDR3: CASSPTSGGVSYNEQFF

J: TRBJ2-4
V: TRBV28
D: TRBD2
CDR3: CASSSPSWTSGLAKNIQYF

J: TRBJ1-1
V: TRBV6-5
D: NA
CDR3: CASSSESNTEAFF

J: TRBJ2-1
V: TRBV7-9
D: TRBD1
CDR3: CASSPTGGQYNEQFF

J: TRBJ1-1
V: TRBV3-1
D: TRBD1
CDR3: CASSRDRDSSEAFF

J: TRBJ1-1
V: TRBV10-3
D: NA
CDR3: CAISGTALGTEAFF

J: TRBJ2-5
V: TRBV5-5
D: NA
CDR3: CASTVDGDQETQYF

J: TRBJ1-2
V: TRBV18
D: NA
CDR3: CASSTTETSGYTF

J: TRBJ1-6
V: TRBV20-1
D: NA
CDR3: CSAPIGGKNSPLHF

J: TRBJ2-3
V: TRBV15
D: TRBD2
CDR3: CATSRSGGVADTQYF

J: TRBJ2-6
V: TRBV24-1
D: TRBD1
CDR3: CATSDPTGGRYGANVLTF

J: TRBJ2-3
V: TRBV29-1
D: TRBD1
CDR3: CSAEWQGAYTQYF

J: TRBJ2-1
V: TRBV29-1
D: TRBD2
CDR3: CSVDGRGAYNEQFF

J: TRBJ1-1
V: TRBV12-3/TRBV12-4
D: NA
CDR3: CASSSSTGNTEAFF